This T cell receptor (beta chain) was documented in a study of T cells after yellow fever vaccination. Study-wide results and caveats: Peak timing came faster in the weaker secondary response, day 5 versus 15. Some clonotypes were seen in both the CD4 and the CD8 compartments. These made up a small share and likely arose from convergent recombination. The study re-detected most primary-vaccination clones after the booster (approximately 96% CD4, 88% CD8).

A 5'RACE template-switching step, the method used to make TCR cDNA, added a universal primer site and UMIs. TCRdb processed the 5' RACE reads anew with MiXCR; each CDR3 protein has one entry. The sample has approximately 330,000 distinct CDR3 sequences, 12% seen once. CDR1 and CDR2 from the germline V gene are SGHRS and YFSETQ. J lost 9 bases, V lost 3 bases, and 13 bases had no gene match. This CDR3 has 16 amino acids. As to this clonotype: Its target is not known.

The V and J genes are TRBV5-1 and TRBJ2-1; 9 bases are shared with TRBD2. This sequence was found in a man between 18 and 35 years old who received the YFV17D yellow fever vaccine. The sequences come from CD4+ T cells sorted from PBMCs, collected 15 days after the yellow fever booster vaccination. CDR3 residues: CASSSGIAGVTVEQFF. The CDR3 region has the DNA TGCGCCAGCAGCTCAGGGATAGCGGGGGTCACGGTTGAGCAGTTCTTC.